The next 6 T cell receptor beta chains were all read from a single sample in a study of CD8+ T cells in alopecia areata. Regarding treatment: oral pan-JAK inhibitor, 5-10 mg twice daily. cDNA serving as the sequencing template came from extracted, reverse transcribed RNA. Sequencing used immunoSEQ multiplex PCR; TCRdb keeps in-frame clones, though not all of them. The data hold about 140,000 clones, with about 86% observed a single time. Sequencing was performed on CD8+ T cells sorted from blood, taken at week 4, from a patient treated with tofacitinib. The receptors stem from a human donor with alopecia areata.

V is TRBV6-1 and J is TRBJ2-3; 7 nucleotides line up with TRBD1. This CDR3 has 15 residues. CDR1 and CDR2 (germline): MNHNS, SASEGT. J lost 2 bases, V lost 3 bases, and 5 bases had no gene match. CDR3 bases: TGTGCCAGCAGTGATTCCGGGACAGACACAGATACGCAGTATTTT. Residues: CASSDSGTDTDTQYF.

The chain has TRBV27 and TRBJ1-3, with no clear D. This CDR3 contains 15 residues. V lost 6 bases, J lost 4 bases, and 16 bases lay in between. Per germline, CDR1 MNHEY and CDR2 SMNVEV (reference sequence). CDR3 protein: CASRPYALGGNTIYF. The DNA of the CDR3 is TGTGCCAGCAGACCCTACGCCCTTGGGGGAAACACCATATATTTT.

The sample holds a few counts of this clone. The chain couples TRBV30 to TRBJ2-1, with unresolved D. Trimming cost V 2 bases and J 2 bases, with 13 bases left between them. The germline gives CDR1 GTSNPN, CDR2 SVGIG (reference sequence). This CDR3 region has 15 residues. CDR3 amino acids: CAWSSRPGAYNEQFF. For the CDR3, the DNA is TGTGCCTGGAGTTCCCGCCCTGGGGCCTACAATGAGCAGTTCTTC.

The chain is built from TRBV5-1 and TRBJ1-2; D possibly corresponds to TRBD1 (5 bases). This CDR3 comprises 14 residues. The germline gives CDR1 SGHRS, CDR2 YFSETQ. V was pared by 0 bases and J by 8 bases, with 14 bases between. The CDR3 here is CASSLEKGREGYTF. The CDR3 region has the DNA TGCGCCAGCAGCTTGGAGAAGGGCAGGGAAGGCTACACCTTC.

This sequence joins TRBV4-1 and TRBJ2-7; weak D call: TRBD2 (6 bases). V was clipped by 4 bases and J by 2 bases, with 18 bases between them. CDR3 length: 16 amino acids. Germline lookup yields CDR1 MGHRA and CDR2 YSYEKL. The CDR3 reads CASSPAHGTSTYEQYF. The CDR3, as DNA: TGCGCCAGCAGCCCAGCGCACGGGACTTCTACCTACGAGCAGTACTTC.

CDR3 sequence (DNA): TGTGCCAGCAGCCTGGGGGGGAGGCCCCAGCATTTT. This codes for CASSLGGRPQHF. The V and J genes are TRBV5-6 and TRBJ1-5; possibly TRBD1 for D (5 bases). This CDR3 is 12 amino acids long. V was clipped by 4 bases and J by 9 bases, with 11 bases between them. Germline CDR1 SGHDT, CDR2 YYEEEE.